These 26 T cell receptor beta chains were sequenced from one sample in a study of beta chain features in type 1 diabetes. General study points: When Type 1 diabetes patients were examined, their TCRB CDR3s proved moderately but significantly shorter in all four CD4+ subsets.

Their cognate antigens are unknown. Expressed TCRB transcripts were sequenced because the entire RNA isolate underwent reverse transcription. Measured with immunoSEQ multiplex PCR; TCRdb has only the in-frame clones, and not every one. The sample lists about 160,000 clones, roughly 59% occurring once. The material sequenced was naive CD4+ T cells from blood. The receptors stem from a man aged 30 to 39 with type 1 diabetes.

The V call is TRBV6-5, the J call TRBJ2-7, with D tentatively TRBD1 or TRBD2 (7 bases each). The CDR3 length is 14 residues. The V gene's germline CDR1 is MNHEY and CDR2 SVGAGI. V shed 2 bases and J shed 3 bases, with 11 bases lying between them. This CDR3 is CASSYGRDSYEQYF. CDR3 coding DNA: TGTGCCAGCAGTTACGGGAGGGACAGCTACGAGCAGTACTTC.

The chain joins TRBV30 to TRBJ1-6; 7 positions agree with TRBD1. From germline, CDR1 is GTSNPN and CDR2 SVGIG (reference sequence). There are 16 residues in the CDR3. The junction had 8 bases not matched to a gene; V was cut back by 2 bases and J by 4 bases. The CDR3 DNA follows: TGTGCCTGGAGTTTGGCAGGGGGATCTTATAATTCACCCCTCCACTTT. It codes for CAWSLAGGSYNSPLHF.

This sequence joins TRBV9 and TRBJ2-1; perhaps TRBD2 as D (6 bases). Germline V gives CDR1 SGDLS, CDR2 YYNGEE. V was pared by 0 bases and J by 4 bases, with 8 bases between. The CDR3 loop spans 14 amino acids. The CDR3 DNA reads TGTGCCAGCAGCGTAGAGGGACTTTACAATGAGCAGTTCTTC. Protein sequence: CASSVEGLYNEQFF.

The chain combines TRBV7-2 with TRBJ2-7; 10 nucleotides line up with TRBD1. Germline V gene sequence: CDR1 SGHTA, CDR2 FQGNSA. This CDR3 region has 15 residues. V trimming: 5 bases; J trimming: 2 bases; junction bases outside the gene matches: 6. For the CDR3, the DNA is TGTGCCAGCAGCCTCGGTGGGACAGGGGCCTACGAGCAGTACTTC. It specifies CASSLGGTGAYEQYF.

The gene calls are TRBV5-1 and TRBJ2-3, with no clear D. Between the trimmed V and J ends, which lost 5 bases and 4 bases, there was a span of 14 bases. This CDR3 contains 14 residues. The germline V gene encodes CDR1 SGHRS and CDR2 YFSETQ. CDR3 protein: CASSFLSVSDTQYF. The DNA for the CDR3 is TGCGCCAGCAGTTTCCTTTCCGTTTCAGATACGCAGTATTTT.

The chain joins TRBV6-5 to TRBJ2-7; tentatively, D is TRBD2 (5 bases). The CDR3 has 14 residues. Germline CDR1 MNHEY, CDR2 SVGAGI. Trimming removed 6 bases from V and 2 bases from J, with 14 bases in between. CDR3 loop: CASSPRSGTYEQYF. CDR3 nucleotides: TGTGCCAGCAGCCCCCGGTCGGGGACCTACGAGCAGTACTTC.

This clone has more than one count but fewer than ten. The DNA for the CDR3 is TGTGCCAGCAGCTTAGCACAGACCTACTATGGCTACACCTTC. This translates into CASSLAQTYYGYTF. The chain links TRBV7-9 to TRBJ1-2; no reliable D call. The V end lost 0 bases, the J end lost 3 bases, and 8 bases lay between the germline ends. CDR3 size: 14 residues. In germline, CDR1 is SEHNR, CDR2 FQNEAQ (reference sequence).

The CDR3 sequence: CASSSVASQGNEQFF. The CDR3 DNA follows: TGTGCCAGCAGCTCAGTCGCGTCCCAAGGCAATGAGCAGTTCTTC. The V call is TRBV11-2, the J call TRBJ2-1, with D uncertain. V shed 4 bases and J shed 6 bases, with 16 bases lying between them. From germline, CDR1 is SGHAT and CDR2 FQNNGV. CDR3 length: 15 residues.

The chain combines TRBV7-9 with TRBJ2-2, with unresolved D. Looked up from germline, CDR1 is SEHNR and CDR2 is FQNEAQ (reference sequence). Deletions cut 5 bases from V and 7 bases from J, with 8 bases between. CDR3 length: 12 residues. Here the CDR3 DNA reads TGTGCCAGCAGCGGATCGCACGGGGAGCTGTTTTTT. Encoded protein: CASSGSHGELFF. Combining the CDR3 with reference TRBV7-9 and TRBJ2-2 gives the whole variable domain DTGVSQNPRHKITKRGQNVTFRCDPISEHNRLYWYRQTLGQGPEFLTYFQNEAQLEKSRLLSDRFSAERPKGSFSTLEIQRTEQGDSAMYLCASSGSHGELFFGEGSRLTVL.

The CDR3 DNA follows: TGCAGCGTTGAAATGGGTGAAAACTATGGCTACACCTTC. It is translated as CSVEMGENYGYTF. J is TRBJ1-2 and V is TRBV29-1; D is undetermined. This CDR3 comprises 13 residues. Looked up from germline, CDR1 is SQVTM and CDR2 is ANQGSEA. Trimming cost V 2 bases and J 2 bases, with 9 bases left between them.

The chain recombines TRBV30 with TRBJ1-1, with 7 nucleotides matching TRBD1. CDR3 length equals 15 residues. Germline CDR1 is GTSNPN and CDR2 is SVGIG (reference sequence). J was trimmed by 6 bases and V by 4 bases; bases with no gene match: 14. CDR3 sequence (DNA): TGTGCCTGGACCCCCATGAGGGGGCTCGCGGCTGAAGCTTTCTTT. As protein: CAWTPMRGLAAEAFF.

A single count supports this clone. This chain uses TRBV29-1 with TRBJ2-3; 8 bases are a match to TRBD1. The CDR3 sequence is 13 residues long. The germline V gene encodes CDR1 SQVTM and CDR2 ANQGSEA. The V segment lost 6 bases and the J segment 5 bases; nucleotides outside the gene matches: 7. The CDR3 bases are TGCAGCGTCATGACAGGGGTAGTAGATACGCAGTATTTT. It translates to CSVMTGVVDTQYF.

The chain carries TRBV14 and TRBJ2-7; D perhaps matches TRBD2 (5 bases). Trimming pared 6 bases from V and 0 bases from J, leaving 15 bases between. CDR1 is SGHDN, CDR2 FVKESK, per germline. This CDR3 is built from 15 residues. Written as DNA, the CDR3 is TGTGCCAGCAGTCCAGTAGCGCGATCCTCCTACGAGCAGTACTTC. It codes for CASSPVARSSYEQYF.

The chain couples TRBV5-1 to TRBJ2-4; D is undetermined. The CDR3 covers 13 residues. The germline V gene encodes CDR1 SGHRS and CDR2 YFSETQ. The V end lost 3 bases, the J end lost 6 bases, and 10 bases lay between the germline ends. The CDR3 DNA sequence: TGCGCCAGCAGCTCAGGAACCCCAAACATTCAGTACTTC. This translates into CASSSGTPNIQYF.

This clone was detected only once. J is TRBJ2-5 and V is TRBV29-1; D unclear. The CDR3 contains 12 residues. Germline CDR1 SQVTM, CDR2 ANQGSEA. The V and J ends lost 3 bases and 2 bases respectively, with 7 bases between them. CDR3 sequence reads: CSVDRYQETQYF. In DNA form, the CDR3 reads TGCAGCGTTGACAGGTATCAAGAGACCCAGTACTTC. Filled out from reference TRBV29-1 and TRBJ2-5, the complete variable domain reads SAVISQKPSRDICQRGTSLTIQCQVDSQVTMMFWYRQQPGQSLTLIATANQGSEATYESGFVIDKFPISRPNLTFSTLTVSNMSPEDSSIYLCSVDRYQETQYFGPGTRLLVL.

This clone showed up just a few times. V usage is TRBV30 and J usage is TRBJ2-7, with 7 positions matching TRBD2. Germline values: CDR1 GTSNPN, CDR2 SVGIG (reference sequence). With 4 bases clipped from V and 4 bases from J, the junction kept 7 bases outside the gene matches. This CDR3 comprises 13 residues. The CDR3 here is CAWTGTGGYEQYF. DNA for the CDR3: TGTGCCTGGACGGGGACGGGAGGTTACGAGCAGTACTTC.

Notes on this clone: Within the sample, other DNA sequences also encode this same CDR3. V gene TRBV11-2 combines with J gene TRBJ2-3; D gene unclear. Germline V CDR1 and CDR2: SGHAT, FQNNGV. The CDR3 is made up of 12 amino acids. The V end lost 1 base, the J end lost 6 bases, and 5 bases lay between the germline ends. This chain's CDR3 is CASSLAGDTQYF. As DNA, the CDR3 is TGTGCCAGCAGCTTAGCTGGGGATACGCAGTATTTT. The variable domain in full, completed from reference TRBV11-2 and TRBJ2-3, reads EAGVAQSPRYKIIEKRQSVAFWCNPISGHATLYWYQQILGQGPKLLIQFQNNGVVDDSQLPKDRFSAERLKGVDSTLKIQPAKLEDSAVYLCASSLAGDTQYFGPGTRLTVL.

A remark on this clone: The same CDR3 is also encoded by other DNA sequences in this sample. The rearrangement uses TRBV18 and TRBJ2-7, with D uncertain. Germline-derived CDR1 and CDR2 are KGHSH and LQKENI. The CDR3 totals 13 residues. Trimming removed 0 bases at V and 3 bases at J, with 6 bases between. This chain's CDR3 is CASSPPSSYEQYF. Written as DNA, the CDR3 is TGTGCCAGCTCACCACCGTCTAGCTACGAGCAGTACTTC.

The chain couples TRBV13 to TRBJ1-6; D may be TRBD1 (5 bases). CDR1 is PRHDT and CDR2 is FYEKMQ in the germline V gene (reference sequence). V was cut by 3 bases and J by 7 bases, with 19 bases left in between. CDR3 size: 17 residues. The CDR3, as DNA: TGTGCCAGCAGCTTTGGGGGAGTGGGGAGGAGGAATTCACCCCTCCACTTT. It encodes CASSFGGVGRRNSPLHF. The full variable domain, with the rest looked up from reference TRBV13 and TRBJ1-6, is AAGVIQSPRHLIKEKRETATLKCYPIPRHDTVYWYQQGPGQDPQFLISFYEKMQSDKGSIPDRFSAQQFSDYHSELNMSSLELGDSALYFCASSFGGVGRRNSPLHFGNGTRLTVT.

The chain carries TRBV20-1 and TRBJ2-7, with 7 bases matching TRBD1. Germline V lookup: CDR1 DFQATT, CDR2 SNEGSKA (reference sequence). The CDR3 contains 11 residues. After removal of 6 bases from V and 5 bases from J, the junction contained 4 bases not matched to a gene. CDR3 in amino acids: CSANRGNEQYF. CDR3 sequence (DNA): TGCAGTGCAAACAGGGGTAACGAGCAGTACTTC.

The gene calls are TRBV9 and TRBJ1-2; maybe TRBD1 (5 bases). The V end was cut by 5 bases, the J end by 6 bases, with 14 bases between. This CDR3 contains 13 residues. CDR1 is SGDLS, CDR2 YYNGEE, per germline. CDR3 bases: TGTGCCAGCAGTTGGGCTGGGGCTGATGGCTACACCTTC. Amino acids: CASSWAGADGYTF.

The V gene is TRBV27, the J gene TRBJ2-7; 8 bases are shared with TRBD1. Germline V gene lookup returns CDR1 MNHEY and CDR2 SMNVEV (reference sequence). J was trimmed by 3 bases and V by 4 bases; bases with no gene match: 5. This CDR3 comprises 14 residues. The CDR3 sequence is CASSYHGQGYEQYF. DNA of the CDR3: TGTGCCAGCAGTTATCATGGACAGGGCTACGAGCAGTACTTC.

DNA for the CDR3: TGTGCCAGCAGTGAATCAGGCAGGGGGCGAGAGACCCAGTACTTC. It specifies CASSESGRGRETQYF. The chain carries TRBV25-1 and TRBJ2-5; 8 bases map to TRBD1. This CDR3 has 15 amino acids. V dropped 1 base and J dropped 4; count of bases not matched to a gene: 5. The germline V gene has CDR1 MGHDK and CDR2 SYGVNS.

This clone was detected a few times. The chain is built from TRBV11-2 and TRBJ2-1; TRBD1 is a possible D gene (5 bases). The length of the CDR3 is 14 residues. The V end was cut by 4 bases, the J end by 0 bases, with 7 bases between. Per the germline V gene, CDR1 is SGHAT and CDR2 is FQNNGV. CDR3 in amino acids: CASSSRGSYNEQFF. In nucleotides, the CDR3 is TGTGCCAGCAGCTCAAGGGGCTCCTACAATGAGCAGTTCTTC.

This clone has more than one count but fewer than ten. The gene calls are TRBV2 and TRBJ2-1; a weak D match, TRBD1 (6 bases). The V gene's germline CDR1 is SNHLY and CDR2 FYNNEI. The CDR3 is 15 amino acids. The V end was cut by 6 bases, the J end by 2 bases, with 14 bases between. CDR3 DNA sequence: TGTGCCAGCAGGGCTGGACAGACAACCTACAATGAGCAGTTCTTC. Translated: CASRAGQTTYNEQFF.

CDR3 sequence reads: CASVDPGSVETQYF. The CDR3 nucleotides are TGTGCCAGCGTCGACCCAGGGTCCGTTGAGACCCAGTACTTC. The chain carries TRBV7-2 and TRBJ2-5, with a weak D call TRBD1 (5 bases). Trimming pared 8 bases from V and 5 bases from J, leaving 18 bases between. The CDR3 has 14 residues. Germline loops: CDR1 SGHTA, CDR2 FQGNSA.